This T cell receptor (beta chain) derives from a study of T cells in women clearing cervical HPV infection. Whole-study findings and limits: CIN3+ cases had significantly higher TCR repertoire richness than controls, but evenness did not differ.

All participants had a single incident cervical HPV16 infection, and prevalent HPV16 infections were excluded. Per germline, CDR1 DFQATT and CDR2 SNEGSKA (reference sequence). The V gene end was trimmed by 3 bases and the J gene end by 3 bases; junction bases not matched to a gene: 7. This CDR3 is 14 amino acids long. In regard to this clone: Its antigen is not known. The missing CDR3 end, 3 residues past where the read stops, is filled in from the germline J gene.

Sequencing was performed with immunoSEQ multiplex PCR; in TCRdb, only in-frame clones are kept and a portion is missing. In total, the table holds tens of thousands of clones. The sequenced material came from blood buffy coat. The chain has TRBV20-1 and TRBJ1-1, with 7 bases lining up with TRBD1. The source of this sequence is a woman aged 18-70 years with a cervical HPV16 infection that either progressed to CIN3+ or cleared (not recorded which). The covered CDR3 bases are TGCAGTGCTAGTCGGACAGGAGTGGACACTGAA. It specifies CSASRTGVDTE. The full CDR3 protein is CSASRTGVDTEAFF.